These 28 T cell receptor beta chains came from one sample sequenced in a study of blood T cells in healthy people across ages. With a J-beta primer mix and a sample-barcoded 5' primer, a second PCR ran about 7 to 12 cycles. TCRdb processed the 5' RACE reads anew with MiXCR; each CDR3 protein has one entry. Of 550,000 to 800,000 distinct CDR3 sequences in the sample, roughly 32% were seen once. Sequencing was carried out using blood. The source of these receptors is a woman at least 80 years old in good health.

The rearrangement links TRBV12-3 or TRBV12-4 to TRBJ1-5, with D perhaps matching TRBD1 (5 bases). CDR3 length equals 15 residues. Trimming left V 5 bases short and J 1 base short, with 12 bases between. CDR3 loop: CASSRGARSNQPQHF. CDR3 DNA: TGTGCCAGCAGTCGGGGCGCTAGAAGCAATCAGCCCCAGCATTTT.

This clonotype appeared many times. The J gene is TRBJ2-7, the V gene TRBV2, with 7 nucleotides matching TRBD1. V shed 5 bases, J shed 3 bases, and the junction held 7 bases outside the gene matches. The V gene's germline CDR1 is SNHLY and CDR2 FYNNEI. The CDR3 is made up of 14 amino acids. CDR3 sequence (DNA): TGTGCCAGCAGTCCACAGGGGATGAACTACGAGCAGTACTTC. It encodes CASSPQGMNYEQYF.

As for this clonotype: The germline gene is not matched at one end of the junction; a read error may be the cause. The rearrangement uses TRBV7-2 and TRBJ2-1; D unresolved. Germline V gene data show CDR1 as SGHTA and CDR2 as FQGNSA. The CDR3 runs to 13 residues. The CDR3 loop reads CASSSRNGNGQFF. Written as DNA, the CDR3 is TGTGCCAGCAGCTCCCGCAACGGCAATGGGCAGTTCTTC.

The CDR3 DNA reads TGCGCCAGCAGCTTAGGCCCAGGCACCAATGAGCAGTACTTC. Translating gives CASSLGPGTNEQYF. V usage is TRBV5-1 and J usage is TRBJ2-7, with no clear D. The length of the CDR3 is 14 residues. V dropped 2 bases and J dropped 7 bases, with 16 bases sitting between them. Germline V gene data show CDR1 as SGHRS and CDR2 as YFSETQ.

The chain is built from TRBV19 and TRBJ1-5; a possible D gene is TRBD1 (5 bases). V lost 2 bases and J lost 10, with 15 bases in between. Germline-derived CDR1 and CDR2 are LNHDA and SQIVND (reference sequence). This CDR3 contains 14 residues. For the CDR3, the DNA is TGTGCCAGTAGTATAACCGACAGTGTAAGACCCCAGCATTTT. Amino acids: CASSITDSVRPQHF.

This chain links TRBV29-1 with TRBJ2-5; 9 bases line up with TRBD2. The ends lost 4 bases at V and 4 bases at J; junction bases unmatched: 10. Looked up from germline, CDR1 is SQVTM and CDR2 is ANQGSEA. There are 15 residues in the CDR3. In DNA form, the CDR3 reads TGCAGCGTTGGTGGTCGAGCGGGAGGAGGAGAGACCCAGTACTTC. It yields the protein CSVGGRAGGGETQYF.

This chain joins TRBV20-1 and TRBJ2-3, with D maybe TRBD2 (5 bases). This CDR3 spans 14 amino acids. CDR1 is DFQATT and CDR2 is SNEGSKA in the germline V gene (reference sequence). The germline V and J ends were trimmed by 0 bases and 5 bases, with 12 bases remaining between them. The CDR3 DNA sequence: TGCAGTGCTAGAGACCCCGGGGTAGGAGATACGCAGTATTTT. As protein: CSARDPGVGDTQYF.

With respect to this clonotype: A much larger clone lies one base from this, so it may be a read error. This chain links TRBV28 with TRBJ2-7, with TRBD2 matching 10 bases. The J segment lost 1 base and the V segment lost 7 bases, leaving 7 bases of the junction unmatched. Germline V gene data show CDR1 as MDHEN and CDR2 as SYDVKM. CDR3 length: 15 amino acids. CDR3 sequence: CASTVSGGPSYEQYF. For the CDR3, the DNA is TGTGCCAGCACCGTTAGCGGGGGGCCGTCCTACGAGCAGTACTTC.

This clonotype was picked up one time. This chain uses TRBV7-2 with TRBJ1-1, with D uncertain. The germline gives CDR1 SGHTA, CDR2 FQGNSA. Trimming shortened V by 4 bases and J by 12 bases, and 21 bases separated the two germline ends. This CDR3 is built from 14 residues. The CDR3 is CTSSSNTATKGSFF. The CDR3 DNA sequence: TGTACCAGCAGCTCAAACACGGCGACAAAAGGTTCTTTCTTT.

This clonotype was observed at least ten times. The chain joins TRBV5-1 to TRBJ1-1; 8 nucleotides match TRBD1. The V gene's germline CDR1 is SGHRS and CDR2 YFSETQ. The CDR3 has 13 residues. The ends lost 4 bases at V and 10 bases at J; junction bases unmatched: 9. The CDR3 loop reads CASSPQGQGGAFF. CDR3 sequence (DNA): TGCGCCAGCAGCCCTCAAGGACAGGGAGGAGCTTTCTTT. Full variable domain (missing parts from reference TRBV5-1 and TRBJ1-1): KAGVTQTPRYLIKTRGQQVTLSCSPISGHRSVSWYQQTPGQGLQFLFEYFSETQRNKGNFPGRFSGRQFSNSRSEMNVSTLELGDSALYLCASSPQGQGGAFFGQGTRLTVV.

V gene TRBV5-5 combines with J gene TRBJ2-7; D is undetermined. The V gene's germline CDR1 is SGHKS and CDR2 YYEKEE (reference sequence). V was shortened by 0 bases and J by 7 bases, with 17 bases between the two germline ends. CDR3 length equals 15 residues. The CDR3 loop is CASSLVEDGIREQYF. CDR3 coding DNA: TGTGCCAGCAGCTTGGTAGAAGACGGCATACGGGAGCAGTACTTC.

This clonotype has ten or more counts. The chain couples TRBV4-1 to TRBJ2-3; D remains ambiguous. V lost 0 bases, J lost 6 bases, and 13 bases lay in between. The CDR3 sequence is 15 residues long. The germline V gene encodes CDR1 MGHRA and CDR2 YSYEKL. The CDR3 region has the DNA TGCGCCAGCAGCCAAGATATCGCCCCGGCGGATACGCAGTATTTT. It yields the protein CASSQDIAPADTQYF.

In its sample, this clonotype was seen many times. The chain has TRBV25-1 and TRBJ1-6, with 7 positions matching TRBD1. This CDR3 spans 15 amino acids. The V gene end was trimmed by 4 bases and the J gene end by 5 bases; junction bases not matched to a gene: 5. CDR1 and CDR2 from the germline V gene are MGHDK and SYGVNS. The CDR3 protein is CASSGARGDNSPLHF. The CDR3 region has the DNA TGTGCCAGCAGTGGGGCCAGGGGGGATAATTCACCCCTCCACTTT.

As regards this clonotype: This may be a read error, as it is one base from a much larger clone. The rearrangement links TRBV4-1 to TRBJ2-1; D is unresolved. The V gene lost 0 bases and the J gene lost 9 bases, with 12 bases spanning the gap. Germline V gene sequence: CDR1 MGHRA, CDR2 YSYEKL. This CDR3 spans 14 amino acids. The CDR3 spells CASSQEPVWGEQFF. DNA for the CDR3: TGCGCCAGCAGCCAAGAGCCAGTATGGGGTGAGCAGTTCTTC.

The sample holds many counts of this clonotype. V gene TRBV2 combines with J gene TRBJ2-5; D is uncertain. Trimming removed 6 bases from V and 5 bases from J, with 13 bases in between. This CDR3 region has 13 residues. Germline V gene sequence: CDR1 SNHLY, CDR2 FYNNEI. The CDR3 is CASRAGPVETQYF. CDR3 DNA: TGTGCCAGCAGGGCTGGACCCGTGGAGACCCAGTACTTC.

V gene TRBV6-1 combines with J gene TRBJ2-7; 7 bases align to TRBD1. Germline trimming cut 5 bases from V and 6 bases from J; bases unmatched to any gene: 7. The CDR3 has 13 amino acids. Per the germline V gene, CDR1 is MNHNS and CDR2 is SASEGT. The CDR3 reads CASSIDRAREQYF. The CDR3, as DNA: TGTGCCAGCAGTATCGACAGGGCTCGCGAGCAGTACTTC.

This clonotype has just a few counts. One end of the junction is discordant with germline, which a read error may explain. V usage is TRBV12-3 or TRBV12-4 and J usage is TRBJ2-3; D possibly uses TRBD1 or TRBD2 (7 bases each). The CDR3 runs to 14 residues. DNA of the CDR3: TGTGCCAGCAGGTTGGACGGGGGGACAGATGCGCAGTATTTT. Residues: CASRLDGGTDAQYF.

At least ten counts were recorded for this clonotype. The chain carries TRBV5-1 and TRBJ1-2, with 7 bases lining up with TRBD1. Unmatched junction bases numbered 9, after V lost 2 bases and J lost 8 bases. The CDR3 covers 14 residues. Per germline, CDR1 SGHRS and CDR2 YFSETQ. CDR3 in amino acids: CASSLGQAPGGYTF. CDR3 sequence (DNA): TGCGCCAGCAGCTTAGGACAGGCCCCTGGGGGCTACACCTTC.

This clonotype has at least ten counts. The chain uses TRBV11-1 and TRBJ2-5; 11 nucleotides match TRBD2. This CDR3 has 16 residues. Germline-derived CDR1 and CDR2 are SGHAT and FQDESV (reference sequence). The V segment lost 5 bases and the J segment 5 bases; nucleotides outside the gene matches: 10. CDR3 bases: TGTGCCAGCAGCCCCCTAGCGGGGGGCCTCGTTGAGACCCAGTACTTC. It yields the protein CASSPLAGGLVETQYF.

This clonotype occurred many times. This chain uses TRBV6-2 or TRBV6-3 with TRBJ2-5, with a weak D call TRBD2 (6 bases). This CDR3 has 12 amino acids. The ends were cut back, 3 bases at V and 10 bases at J, with 12 bases in the middle. CDR1 is MNHEY and CDR2 is SVGEGT in the germline V gene. The CDR3 region has the DNA TGTGCCAGCAGTTATTCAGGAGGGGTCCAGTACTTC. This sequence encodes CASSYSGGVQYF.

This chain connects TRBV2 to TRBJ2-2; D possibly uses TRBD1 or TRBD2 (5 bases each). There are 14 residues in the CDR3. Germline V gene data show CDR1 as SNHLY and CDR2 as FYNNEI. Trimming removed 4 bases from V and 4 bases from J, with 10 bases in between. The CDR3: CASSAMGPTGELFF. The CDR3 DNA reads TGTGCCAGCAGTGCGATGGGACCCACCGGGGAGCTGTTTTTT.

This clonotype was detected ten times or more. The chain is built from TRBV7-9 and TRBJ2-1; TRBD2 matches 9 bases. Germline CDR1 SEHNR, CDR2 FQNEAQ (reference sequence). The CDR3 runs to 15 residues. V trimming: 1 base; J trimming: 10 bases; junction bases outside the gene matches: 8. Written as DNA, the CDR3 is TGTGCCAGCAGCTTAGAGGCTAGCGGGGTCGGGGAGCAGTTCTTC. It translates to CASSLEASGVGEQFF.

As regards this clonotype: One end of the junction is discordant with germline, which a read error may explain. This sequence joins TRBV6-1 and TRBJ2-5; D unclear. Germline V lookup: CDR1 MNHNS, CDR2 SASEGT. The CDR3 extends over 13 amino acids. The CDR3 is CASSEAYKEIQYF. The DNA for the CDR3 is TGTGCCAGCAGTGAAGCCTACAAAGAGATCCAGTACTTC.

This clonotype was counted many times. The gene calls are TRBV5-6 and TRBJ1-2, with TRBD1 matching 8 bases. The J segment lost 1 base and the V segment lost 4 bases, leaving 6 bases of the junction unmatched. This CDR3 contains 15 residues. Germline values: CDR1 SGHDT, CDR2 YYEEEE. CDR3 sequence (DNA): TGTGCCAGCAGCGAACAGGGGGGGGTTAACTATGGCTACACCTTC. Protein: CASSEQGGVNYGYTF.

This clonotype came up many times. The chain combines TRBV11-3 with TRBJ2-3, with D perhaps TRBD1 (6 bases). CDR1 SGHNT and CDR2 YENEEA come from the germline V gene. Deletions cut 3 bases from V and 3 bases from J, with 10 bases between. There are 14 residues in the CDR3. The CDR3 DNA follows: TGTGCCAGCAGCTTTGCAGGGGCAACAGATACGCAGTATTTT. Encoded protein: CASSFAGATDTQYF.

DNA for the CDR3: TGTGCCAGTAGTACCCGCGGGACTAGCGGGGGGAGCACAGATACGCAGTATTTT. It codes for CASSTRGTSGGSTDTQYF. The genes are TRBV19 and TRBJ2-3, with 15 bases matching TRBD2. Per germline, CDR1 LNHDA and CDR2 SQIVND (reference sequence). With V trimmed by 4 bases and J by 0 bases, 5 bases remained unmatched. This CDR3 has 18 residues.

This clonotype was observed at least ten times. One end of the junction does not line up with germline, which may come from a read error. J is TRBJ2-5 and V is TRBV5-1, with D possibly called TRBD1 or TRBD2 (5 bases each). The CDR3 is 13 amino acids. CDR1 and CDR2 from the germline V gene are SGHRS and YFSETQ. DNA of the CDR3: TGTGCCAGCAGCTTGGGGGTCCAAGAGACCCAGTACTTC. As protein: CASSLGVQETQYF.

This clonotype has just a few counts. The chain recombines TRBV5-5 with TRBJ1-1, with D possibly TRBD1 on 6 matching bases. Germline assignment: CDR1 SGHKS and CDR2 YYEKEE (reference sequence). The CDR3 covers 19 residues. Trimming removed 4 bases at V and 4 bases at J, with 29 bases between. CDR3 sequence (DNA): TGTGCCAGCAGCACAACGGTCCCCGGGACAAAAGGGCGCGGCACTGAAGCTTTCTTT. It translates to CASSTTVPGTKGRGTEAFF. Based on the CDR3 plus reference TRBV5-5 and TRBJ1-1, the full variable domain is DAGVTQSPTHLIKTRGQQVTLRCSPISGHKSVSWYQQVLGQGPQFIFQYYEKEERGRGNFPDRFSARQFPNYSSELNVNALLLGDSALYLCASSTTVPGTKGRGTEAFFGQGTRLTVV.